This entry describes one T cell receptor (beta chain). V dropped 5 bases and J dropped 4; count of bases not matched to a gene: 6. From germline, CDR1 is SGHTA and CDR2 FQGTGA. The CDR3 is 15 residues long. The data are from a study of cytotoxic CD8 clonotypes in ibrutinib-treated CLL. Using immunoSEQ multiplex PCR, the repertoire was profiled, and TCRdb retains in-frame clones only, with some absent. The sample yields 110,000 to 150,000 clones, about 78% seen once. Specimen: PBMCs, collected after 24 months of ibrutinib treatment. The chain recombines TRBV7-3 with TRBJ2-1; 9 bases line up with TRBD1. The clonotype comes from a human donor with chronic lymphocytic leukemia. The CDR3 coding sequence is TGTGCCAGCAGCCCACAGGGGGCCGTGTACAATGAGCAGTTCTTC. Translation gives CASSPQGAVYNEQFF.